This T cell receptor (beta chain) was observed in a study of long-term antiretroviral therapy in people with HIV. Study-wide background: The earliest specimens came about a decade ahead of the 2015 immediate-ART recommendation.

At least one PBMC sample before ART and at least two after were required. With 3 bases removed from V and 4 bases from J, the gap between germline ends came to 13 bases. The CDR3 covers 14 residues. Germline assignment: CDR1 GTSNPN and CDR2 SVGIG (reference sequence). Notes on this clone: What it recognizes is unknown.

Regarding the study as a whole: Narrower CDR3 length ranges marked HIV repertoires relative to controls.

A v3.0 immunoSEQ assay was performed at survey level. Profiled with immunoSEQ multiplex PCR; TCRdb holds only in-frame clones, not every one. The repertoire holds approximately 36,000 clones, with over 75% as singletons. The sequencing used unsorted PBMCs, collected 0.6 years after starting antiretroviral therapy. The rearrangement joins TRBV30 to TRBJ1-3; TRBD1 might be the D (5 bases). The receptor's source is a man aged 18 to 35 with HIV. The CDR3 region is CAWRDIRTGNTIYF. The CDR3 DNA is TGTGCCTGGAGGGACATTAGGACAGGAAACACCATATATTTT.